One sample yielded the 4 T cell receptor beta chains listed below, sequenced in a study of cytomegalovirus exposure and HLA in healthy donors. Amplification used 60 Vbeta primers and 13 Jbeta primers. Profiling relied on immunoSEQ multiplex PCR, and the TCRdb table lists in-frame clones only, not all of them. The table has about 190,000 clones, over 65% seen once; the top ten hold roughly 3.1%. Sequencing was carried out using PBMCs. These receptors came from a man in his forties in good health and CMV-seropositive.

This clone was found once. This chain connects TRBV28 to TRBJ2-7, with 10 bases matching TRBD1. Germline assignment: CDR1 MDHEN and CDR2 SYDVKM. This CDR3 is 15 amino acids long. The junction had 5 bases not matched to a gene; V was cut back by 4 bases and J by 2 bases. The DNA of the CDR3 is TGTGCCAGCAGTTCCCCCGGGACAGGGGCCTACGAGCAGTACTTC. This encodes CASSSPGTGAYEQYF.

The chain carries TRBV27 and TRBJ2-2; TRBD2 is a possible D gene (7 bases). Germline V gene data show CDR1 as MNHEY and CDR2 as SMNVEV (reference sequence). Trimming pared 4 bases from V and 4 bases from J, leaving 13 bases between. The CDR3 totals 15 residues. The CDR3 coding sequence is TGTGCCAGCAGTTGGGACTACAGGGCCACCGGGGAGCTGTTTTTT. Its protein product is CASSWDYRATGELFF.

In its sample, this clone was seen once. V and J are TRBV5-6 and TRBJ2-3, with 10 bases that match TRBD2. The ends lost 0 bases at V and 3 bases at J; junction bases unmatched: 1. CDR3 size: 15 residues. Germline V gives CDR1 SGHDT, CDR2 YYEEEE. In DNA, the CDR3 is TGTGCCAGCAGCTTGGAGGGACTAGCGACAGATACGCAGTATTTT. Its protein is CASSLEGLATDTQYF.

The chain recombines TRBV4-1 with TRBJ2-1; perhaps TRBD1 as D (5 bases). Germline CDR1 is MGHRA and CDR2 is YSYEKL. The CDR3 length is 16 residues. Trimming pared 2 bases from V and 0 bases from J, leaving 11 bases between. The CDR3 loop is CASSQPTESSYNEQFF. CDR3 nucleotides: TGCGCCAGCAGCCAACCGACAGAAAGCTCCTACAATGAGCAGTTCTTC.